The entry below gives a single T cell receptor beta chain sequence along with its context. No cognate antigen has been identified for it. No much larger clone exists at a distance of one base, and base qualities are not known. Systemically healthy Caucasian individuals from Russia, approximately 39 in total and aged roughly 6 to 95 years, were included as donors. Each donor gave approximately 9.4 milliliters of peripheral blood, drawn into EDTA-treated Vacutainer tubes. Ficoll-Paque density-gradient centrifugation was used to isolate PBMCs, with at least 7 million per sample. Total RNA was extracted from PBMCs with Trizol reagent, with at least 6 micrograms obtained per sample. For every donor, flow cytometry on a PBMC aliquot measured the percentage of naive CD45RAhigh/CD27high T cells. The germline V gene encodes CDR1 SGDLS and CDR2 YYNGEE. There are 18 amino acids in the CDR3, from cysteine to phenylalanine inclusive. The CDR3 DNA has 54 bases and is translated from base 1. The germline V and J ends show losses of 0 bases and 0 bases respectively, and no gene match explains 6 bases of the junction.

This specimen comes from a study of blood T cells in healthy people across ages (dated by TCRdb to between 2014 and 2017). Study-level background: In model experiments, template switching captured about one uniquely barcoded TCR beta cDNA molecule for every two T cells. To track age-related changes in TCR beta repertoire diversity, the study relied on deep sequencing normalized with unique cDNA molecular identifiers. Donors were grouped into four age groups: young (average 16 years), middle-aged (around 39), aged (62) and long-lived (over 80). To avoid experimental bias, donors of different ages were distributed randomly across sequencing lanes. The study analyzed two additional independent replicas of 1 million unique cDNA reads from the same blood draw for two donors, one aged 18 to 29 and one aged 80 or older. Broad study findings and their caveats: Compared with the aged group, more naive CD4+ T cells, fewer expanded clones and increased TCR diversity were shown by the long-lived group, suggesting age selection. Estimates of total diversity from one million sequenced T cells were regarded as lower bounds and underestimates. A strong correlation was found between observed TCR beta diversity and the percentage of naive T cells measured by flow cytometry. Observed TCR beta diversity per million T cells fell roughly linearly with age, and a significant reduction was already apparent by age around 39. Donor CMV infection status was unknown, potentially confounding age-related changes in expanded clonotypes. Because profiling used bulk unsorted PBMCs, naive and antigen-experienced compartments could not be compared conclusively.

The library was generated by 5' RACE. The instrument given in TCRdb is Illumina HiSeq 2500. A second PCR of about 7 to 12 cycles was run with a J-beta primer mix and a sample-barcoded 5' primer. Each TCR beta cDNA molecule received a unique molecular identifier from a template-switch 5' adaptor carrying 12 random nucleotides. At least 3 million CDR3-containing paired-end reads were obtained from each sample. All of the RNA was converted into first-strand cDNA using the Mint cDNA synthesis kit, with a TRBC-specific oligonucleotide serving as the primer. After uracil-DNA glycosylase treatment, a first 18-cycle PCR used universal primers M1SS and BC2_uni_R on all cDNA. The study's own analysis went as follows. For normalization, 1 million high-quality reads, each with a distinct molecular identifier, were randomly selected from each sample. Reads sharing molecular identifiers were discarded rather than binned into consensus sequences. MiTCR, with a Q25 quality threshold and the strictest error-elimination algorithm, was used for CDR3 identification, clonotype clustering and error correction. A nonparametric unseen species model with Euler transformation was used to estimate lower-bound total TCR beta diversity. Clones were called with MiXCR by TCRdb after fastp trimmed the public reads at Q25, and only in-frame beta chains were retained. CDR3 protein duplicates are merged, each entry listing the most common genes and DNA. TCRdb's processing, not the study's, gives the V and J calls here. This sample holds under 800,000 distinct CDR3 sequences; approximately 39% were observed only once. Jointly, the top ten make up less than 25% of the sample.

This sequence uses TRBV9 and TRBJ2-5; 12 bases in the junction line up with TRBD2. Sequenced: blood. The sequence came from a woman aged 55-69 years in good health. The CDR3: CASSVVSSGGADQETQYF. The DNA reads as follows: TGTGCCAGCAGCGTAGTTTCTAGCGGGGGGGCTGACCAAGAGACCCAGTACTTC.